The T cell receptor beta chain described here comes from a study of molecular identifiers for immune sequencing clone quantification (dated by TCRdb to 2017 to 2018). As for the study more broadly: In a replicate experiment, RNA from roughly 20,000 or 100,000 naive CD8 T cells was split into five aliquots, four of which were sequenced. CD8 T cells were used in a methods study to benchmark molecular-identifier clustering-based TCR repertoire sequencing (MIDCIRS) and TCR RNA copy counting. What the research found in general, with its limitations: Highly expanded clone sizes could be underestimated if identical TCR molecules share a barcode. When barcode sub-clustering was not used, chimeric consensus sequences inflated TCR diversity, with chimeras reaching as high as 47%. Modeling gave about 3 recovered TCR RNA copies per cell versus 8 to 10 by digital PCR, implying roughly 30% capture efficiency. Spiked-in Jurkat TCR RNA equal to a single cell's worth was reported to be detectable even within 1,200,000 naive CD8 T cells. Naive libraries contained spiked-in Jurkat TCR RNA (more than nine copies' worth), which is not part of the donor repertoire. In CMV-specific effector cells, over 97% of molecules were held by clones above 20 RNA copies, whereas under 1% of molecules were held by such clones in naive cells.

Library creation used PCR. The listed sequencing device is NextSeq 500. Bulk TCR libraries were prepared as previously described, using TCR primers listed in Table S5. Total RNA was purified with the Qiagen AllPrep DNA/RNA kit. Before analysis, reads from multiple sequencing runs of one library were combined. On the authors' methods: Reads were retained only if the reads had an exact TCR constant sequence, and the retained reads were trimmed to 150 nt and grouped according to their 12-nt molecular barcodes. Reads in each barcode group were sub-clustered using a 15% Levenshtein threshold, and a quality-weighted consensus sequence was built for each RNA molecule. Non-functional sequences were excluded, and lower-count sequences lying one edit away from another sequence were also excluded. Barcode sub-clusters with fewer than 20% of the maximum read count were removed, based on fitting two negative binomial distributions. TCRdb cleaned the public reads at Q25 with fastp, built clones with MiXCR and kept in-frame beta chains. Each CDR3 protein gets just one entry, which takes the most common genes and DNA from the rows behind it. None of the V and J calls come from the authors' own analysis; TCRdb made them. This sample has approximately 550,000 distinct CDR3 sequences in its table, and about 25% of those were observed once. Together, the top ten hold around 0.8% of the sample.

This clonotype was observed a handful of times. Its antigen is unknown. The record has no base qualities; no much larger clone is one base away. Libraries of naive CD8 T cells were built from around 20,000 to 1,000,000 sorted cells, with 10%, 30% or 50% of the purified RNA used. Naive CD8 T cells were FACS-sorted as CD8+CD4-CCR7+CD45RA+ on a BD FACSAria II into RLT Plus buffer. Detection sensitivity was tested by spiking Jurkat RNA equal to around 11 TCR copies' worth into samples containing 20,000-1,000,000 naive CD8 T cells. Enrichment of CD8 T cells was done with RosetteSep CD8+ T Cell Enrichment Cocktail plus Ficoll-Paque, and ACK red cell lysis came afterward. Sequencing was done on a sample of naive CD8+ T cells from blood, with Jurkat cell RNA spiked in. The label giving this sample's cell subset or site can be read as: FACS-sorted CD8+CD4-CCR7+CD45RA+ naive T cells. The sequence was obtained from a human donor in good health. Some libraries in this study had Jurkat cell RNA spiked in.

The DNA is TGTGCCAGCAGCTTGGGACAGGGCGGCACAGATACGCAGTATTTT. This translates into CASSLGQGGTDTQYF. The chain is encoded by TRBV5-5 joined to TRBJ2-3, with 7 bases matching TRBD1. Its CDR3 holds 15 amino acids, cysteine through phenylalanine. Only the CDR3 region is kept as DNA, spanning 45 bases read in frame from base 1. From the germline V gene (reference sequence), CDR1 is SGHKS and CDR2 is YYEKEE. Trimming accounts for 0 bases at V and 1 base at J, while the number of junction bases matched to no gene is 2.